These 23 T cell receptor beta chains came from one sample sequenced in a study of response to subunit inactivated influenza vaccine (dated 2018 in TCRdb). Libraries were made using RT-PCR. TCRdb shows the sequencer as Illumina HiSeq 2500. TCRdb reworked the public reads: Q25 trimming with fastp, MiXCR clone assembly, productive beta chains retained. Rows with one shared CDR3 protein collapse into an entry with the most common genes and DNA. The sample data list approximately 290,000 distinct CDR3 sequences, and roughly 22% of these were observed just once. 10% of the sample is taken by the ten largest. The sample was PBMCs from blood, taken 21 months after vaccination. The receptors were gathered from a man between 45 and 75 years old who received an inactivated influenza vaccine. Donor details come from another sample of the same person, matched by shared clones.

In this sample, this clonotype turned up a few times. The rearrangement links TRBV14 to TRBJ1-1; D gene ambiguous. V gave up 3 bases and J gave up 3 bases, with 14 bases separating them. The length of the CDR3 is 15 residues. Germline CDR1 reads SGHDN; CDR2 reads FVKESK. The CDR3 region is CASSHLDPLDTEAFF. Written as DNA, the CDR3 is TGTGCCAGCAGCCATCTCGACCCCTTGGACACTGAAGCTTTCTTT.

This clonotype turned up a few times. V gene TRBV7-2 combines with J gene TRBJ2-4, with 7 bases matching TRBD1. V was clipped by 1 base and J by 6 bases; unmatched bases: 9. CDR3 length: 16 amino acids. The germline V gene has CDR1 SGHTA and CDR2 FQGNSA. The DNA of the CDR3 is TGTGCCAGCAGCTTAGACCGGGACAGTAGGGCAAACATTCAGTACTTC. This codes for CASSLDRDSRANIQYF.

The table lists this clonotype with a few counts. V usage is TRBV20-1 and J usage is TRBJ2-7; 8 bases map to TRBD2. The CDR3 extends over 13 amino acids. The germline gives CDR1 DFQATT, CDR2 SNEGSKA (reference sequence). The J segment lost 2 bases and the V segment lost 5 bases, leaving 5 bases of the junction unmatched. CDR3 DNA sequence: TGCAGTGCTGTAGCGGGACCGACCTACGAGCAGTACTTC. Translating it yields CSAVAGPTYEQYF.

This clonotype was observed a few times. The gene calls are TRBV10-3 and TRBJ1-1; no reliable D call. Germline V gives CDR1 ENHRY, CDR2 SYGVKD. The CDR3 totals 12 residues. Trimming stripped 6 bases from V and 4 bases from J, with 9 bases between. In DNA, the CDR3 is TGTGCCATCAGAGGTCGGGGCACTGAAGCTTTCTTT. Its protein is CAIRGRGTEAFF.

About this clonotype itself: At one boundary the junction diverges from the germline segment, which might be a read error. The rearrangement joins TRBV4-2 to TRBJ2-1; D is uncertain. Germline V lookup: CDR1 LGHNA, CDR2 YNFKEQ. The CDR3 has 17 residues. The CDR3 DNA sequence: TGTGCCAGCAGCCAAGATTTTGTTGGAGCCTACCCTAATGAGCAGTTATTC. This sequence encodes CASSQDFVGAYPNEQLF.

The gene calls are TRBV18 and TRBJ2-7; D is unresolved. V lost 3 bases and J lost 6, with 15 bases in between. The CDR3 is made up of 14 amino acids. From germline, CDR1 is KGHSH and CDR2 LQKENI. The CDR3 region is CASSPSSGSGEQYF. CDR3 nucleotides: TGTGCCAGCTCACCGTCGTCAGGTTCAGGCGAGCAGTACTTC.

This clonotype was seen once. The chain joins TRBV5-5 to TRBJ2-4; a possible D gene is TRBD1 (6 bases). V lost 4 bases and J 0 bases, leaving 17 bases between the germline ends. Per germline, CDR1 SGHKS and CDR2 YYEKEE (reference sequence). This CDR3 is built from 17 residues. CDR3 sequence reads: CASSNRGQTLAKNIQYF. The DNA of the CDR3 is TGTGCCAGCAGCAACCGCGGACAGACGCTAGCCAAAAACATTCAGTACTTC.

V gene TRBV10-3 combines with J gene TRBJ1-1; 7 bases match TRBD1. This CDR3 has 14 residues. With 5 bases clipped from V and 3 bases from J, the junction kept 6 bases outside the gene matches. Per germline, CDR1 ENHRY and CDR2 SYGVKD. The DNA for the CDR3 is TGTGCCATCAGTCGACAGGGAACGGACACTGAAGCTTTCTTT. This gives the protein CAISRQGTDTEAFF.

This chain joins TRBV7-2 and TRBJ1-3; D is ambiguous. The germline V gene has CDR1 SGHTA and CDR2 FQGNSA. V lost 2 bases to trimming and J lost 0 bases, with 11 bases between them. The CDR3 is made up of 16 amino acids. In DNA form, the CDR3 reads TGTGCCAGCAGCTTAATGGTCTCGAGCTCTGGAAACACCATATATTTT. It specifies CASSLMVSSSGNTIYF.

The gene calls are TRBV5-6 and TRBJ1-2; 10 positions agree with TRBD1. The V gene's germline CDR1 is SGHDT and CDR2 YYEEEE. With V trimmed by 0 bases and J by 4 bases, 6 bases remained unmatched. The CDR3 covers 16 residues. The CDR3 is CASSLAKGQGTYGYTF. The CDR3 DNA sequence: TGTGCCAGCAGCTTGGCCAAGGGACAGGGGACCTATGGCTACACCTTC. Full variable domain (outside the CDR3, taken from reference TRBV5-6 and TRBJ1-2): DAGVTQSPTHLIKTRGQQVTLRCSPKSGHDTVSWYQQALGQGPQFIFQYYEEEERQRGNFPDRFSGHQFPNYSSELNVNALLLGDSALYLCASSLAKGQGTYGYTFGSGTRLTVV.

In this sample, this clonotype turned up many times. The chain recombines TRBV5-4 with TRBJ1-2; D is ambiguous. The V gene's germline CDR1 is SGHNT and CDR2 YYREEE (reference sequence). V shed 0 bases and J shed 4 bases, with 7 bases lying between them. This CDR3 has 13 residues. The CDR3 loop is CASSLERLYGYTF. The CDR3 nucleotides read TGTGCCAGCAGCTTGGAGAGGCTCTATGGCTACACCTTC. The entire variable domain, with the rest obtained from reference TRBV5-4 and TRBJ1-2, is as follows: ETGVTQSPTHLIKTRGQQVTLRCSSQSGHNTVSWYQQALGQGPQFIFQYYREEENGRGNFPPRFSGLQFPNYSSELNVNALELDDSALYLCASSLERLYGYTFGSGTRLTVV.

This clonotype was counted only a few times. The chain uses TRBV10-3 and TRBJ1-5, with D uncertain. Germline CDR1 and CDR2: ENHRY and SYGVKD. The CDR3 extends over 14 amino acids. V lost 0 bases and J 4 bases, leaving 7 bases between the germline ends. DNA for the CDR3: TGTGCCATCAGTGAGTCAATAGGGAATCAGCCCCAGCATTTT. Encoded protein: CAISESIGNQPQHF.

This chain connects TRBV7-2 to TRBJ2-4, with D tentatively TRBD2 (5 bases). V gave up 0 bases and J gave up 0 bases, with 12 bases separating them. CDR1 is SGHTA, CDR2 FQGNSA, per germline. This CDR3 is 17 amino acids long. Here the CDR3 DNA reads TGTGCCAGCAGCTTAGCGGCAGGACTTAGAGCCAAAAACATTCAGTACTTC. It is translated as CASSLAAGLRAKNIQYF.

This clonotype was found a few times. The V gene is TRBV20-1, the J gene TRBJ2-5; D remains unclear. The CDR3 consists of 13 residues. Germline V gene data show CDR1 as DFQATT and CDR2 as SNEGSKA (reference sequence). V was shortened by 6 bases and J by 4 bases, with 15 bases between the two germline ends. The chain's CDR3 is CSAKPTKTETQYF. The CDR3 DNA reads as TGCAGTGCCAAGCCCACTAAGACAGAGACCCAGTACTTC.

This clonotype occurred a few times. The chain uses TRBV28 and TRBJ2-7; D might be TRBD1 (6 bases). The germline CDR1 and CDR2 sequences are MDHEN and SYDVKM. The CDR3 loop spans 14 amino acids. V lost 5 bases to trimming and J lost 0 bases, with 11 bases between them. The CDR3 protein is CASSPEQGSYEQYF. CDR3 DNA sequence: TGTGCCAGCAGTCCAGAACAGGGCTCCTACGAGCAGTACTTC.

This clonotype was seen only a few times. This chain links TRBV4-1 with TRBJ1-2, with TRBD1 as a possible D gene (6 bases). This CDR3 region has 15 residues. Trimming took 1 base from V and 1 from J, leaving 10 bases between them. Germline V gene data show CDR1 as MGHRA and CDR2 as YSYEKL. The CDR3 here is CASSQGGARNYGYTF. The CDR3 DNA sequence: TGCGCCAGCAGCCAAGGGGGGGCGCGTAACTATGGCTACACCTTC.

This clonotype appeared a few times. CDR3 DNA: TGTGCCTGGAGTGTTGACAGTAACTACGAGCAGTACTTC. As protein: CAWSVDSNYEQYF. This chain links TRBV30 with TRBJ2-7; D is possibly TRBD1 (5 bases). This CDR3 has 13 residues. CDR1 GTSNPN and CDR2 SVGIG come from the germline V gene (reference sequence). Trimming stripped 0 bases from V and 3 bases from J, with 9 bases between.

The chain recombines TRBV30 with TRBJ1-6; D call uncertain. V lost 6 bases and J 9 bases, leaving 12 bases between the germline ends. This CDR3 has 12 amino acids. Germline V gene lookup returns CDR1 GTSNPN and CDR2 SVGIG (reference sequence). The CDR3 nucleotides read TGTGCCTGTACCTTAACCTCTTCACCCCTCCACTTT. It specifies CACTLTSSPLHF.

The sample holds a few counts of this clonotype. This chain uses TRBV27 with TRBJ2-2; a weak D match, TRBD2 (6 bases). Germline lookup yields CDR1 MNHEY and CDR2 SMNVEV (reference sequence). The length of the CDR3 is 15 residues. The germline V and J ends were trimmed by 6 bases and 4 bases, with 15 bases remaining between them. CDR3 residues: CASSLRDSSTGELFF. The DNA for the CDR3 is TGTGCCAGCAGCCTGCGGGACTCTTCCACCGGGGAGCTGTTTTTT.

This sequence joins TRBV4-2 and TRBJ2-7; D perhaps matches TRBD2 (5 bases). Germline values: CDR1 LGHNA, CDR2 YNFKEQ. The CDR3 length is 14 residues. Trimming removed 1 base at V and 5 bases at J, with 12 bases between. The CDR3 spells CASSQVGTADEQYF. Written as DNA, the CDR3 is TGTGCCAGCAGCCAAGTGGGTACAGCGGACGAGCAGTACTTC.

This rearrangement joins TRBV7-2 to TRBJ2-2, with D uncertain. Germline CDR1 is SGHTA and CDR2 is FQGNSA. Deletions cut 5 bases from V and 2 bases from J, with 15 bases between. The CDR3 totals 16 residues. The CDR3 region is CASSPPSGRNTGELFF. CDR3 in DNA: TGTGCCAGCAGCCCGCCGTCCGGTCGCAACACCGGGGAGCTGTTTTTT.

The V and J genes are TRBV5-1 and TRBJ2-3; D is ambiguous. The V gene lost 0 bases and the J gene lost 6 bases, with 11 bases spanning the gap. CDR3 length: 14 amino acids. Germline V gives CDR1 SGHRS, CDR2 YFSETQ. CDR3 amino acids: CASSLDAPGDTQYF. The CDR3 region has the DNA TGCGCCAGCAGCTTGGACGCGCCGGGTGATACGCAGTATTTT.

Comment on this clonotype: A clone one base away is much larger, so this may be a read error. A read error is likely, as this CDR3 ends without the conserved phenylalanine or tryptophan. The V gene is TRBV5-1, the J gene TRBJ1-2, with 7 bases lining up with TRBD1. CDR3 length: 15 residues. Germline-derived CDR1 and CDR2 are SGHRS and YFSETQ. The V segment lost 0 bases and the J segment 2 bases; nucleotides outside the gene matches: 4. The CDR3 spells CASSLEAGGNYGYTI. The CDR3 DNA sequence: TGCGCCAGCAGCTTGGAAGCAGGGGGGAACTATGGCTACACCATC.